This TCR beta chain was found in a study of T cell repertoires in cytomegalovirus infection. At the level of the study: Indications of both CMV infection and matching HLA type were provided by public TCR beta signatures.

This clonotype was observed a handful of times. The antigen is undetermined. Using its own MiXCR run on the reads, TCRdb lists one record per CDR3 protein. The table records about 770,000 distinct CDR3 sequences, 29% of them present only once. Trimming at V came to 4 bases and at J to 7 bases, leaving 9 bases not matched to a gene. Germline assignment: CDR1 SGHVS and CDR2 FNYEAQ. The CDR3 contains 15 residues. This TCR was recovered from a human donor in good health (CMV status not recorded). Some clones in this sample may be carry-over from other donors' samples. V is TRBV7-6 and J is TRBJ2-1; 8 bases are shared with TRBD1. This specimen consisted of cultured CD8+ T cells from PBMCs, obtained from culture after CMV antigen stimulation. The CDR3 sequence is CASSSTGADGNEQFF. DNA of the CDR3: TGTGCCAGCAGCTCGACAGGGGCGGATGGGAATGAGCAGTTCTTC.